This entry is about one T cell receptor beta chain. No antigen is known for it. This sample was included in a study of T cell responses to AZD1222 COVID-19 vaccine. Study-level results: White British ancestry dominated among donors, who included more females, and clonal diversity was possibly underestimated. Among vaccine-associated CD4 TCRs, coverage spanned spike, with dominance at 160-218 and 743-854.

Sequencing used immunoSEQ multiplex PCR; TCRdb keeps in-frame clones, though not all of them. This sample carries 90,000 to 120,000 clones, 80% to 90% of them seen once, and the ten largest clones take 8% to 9%. Germline loops: CDR1 MDHEN, CDR2 SYDVKM. The CDR3 covers 14 residues. Trimming at V came to 7 bases and at J to 3 bases, leaving 8 bases not matched to a gene. The source of this sequence is an adult in good health. Sequences were derived from peripheral blood, sampled on day 0 of AZD1222 vaccination. The chain uses TRBV28 and TRBJ2-7; 8 bases are a match to TRBD2. The CDR3 DNA sequence: TGTGCCAGCACTCCGGGACTAGGGAACTACGAGCAGTACTTC. Encoded protein: CASTPGLGNYEQYF.